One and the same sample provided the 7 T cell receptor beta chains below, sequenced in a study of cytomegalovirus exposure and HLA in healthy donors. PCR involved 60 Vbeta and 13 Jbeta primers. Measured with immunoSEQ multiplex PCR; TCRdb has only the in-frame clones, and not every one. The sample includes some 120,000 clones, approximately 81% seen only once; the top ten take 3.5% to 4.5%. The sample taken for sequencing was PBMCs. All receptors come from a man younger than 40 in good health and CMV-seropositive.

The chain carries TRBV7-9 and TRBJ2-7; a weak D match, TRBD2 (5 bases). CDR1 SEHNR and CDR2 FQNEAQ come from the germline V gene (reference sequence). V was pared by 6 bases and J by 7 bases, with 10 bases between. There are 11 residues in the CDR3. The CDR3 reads CASSSRDEQYF. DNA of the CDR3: TGTGCCAGCAGTTCCCGGGATGAGCAGTACTTC.

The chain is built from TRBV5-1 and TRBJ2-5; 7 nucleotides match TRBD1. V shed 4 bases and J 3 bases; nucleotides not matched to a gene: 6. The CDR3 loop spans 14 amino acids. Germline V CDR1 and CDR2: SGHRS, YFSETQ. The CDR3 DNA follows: TGCGCCAGCAGCGAGGCCGGGACAGAAGAGACCCAGTACTTC. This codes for CASSEAGTEETQYF.

In DNA form, the CDR3 reads TGTGCCAGCAGCCCTAGGGGAGGTGGATACAATGAGCAGTTCTTC. This codes for CASSPRGGGYNEQFF. The V call is TRBV11-3, the J call TRBJ2-1; tentative D call: TRBD2 (6 bases). Germline assignment: CDR1 SGHNT and CDR2 YENEEA. CDR3 length: 15 amino acids. Trimming cost V 5 bases and J 4 bases, with 15 bases left between them. Full variable domain (missing parts from reference TRBV11-3 and TRBJ2-1): EAGVVQSPRYKIIEKKQPVAFWCNPISGHNTLYWYLQNLGQGPELLIRYENEEAVDDSQLPKDRFSAERLKGVDSTLKIQPAELGDSAVYLCASSPRGGGYNEQFFGPGTRLTVL.

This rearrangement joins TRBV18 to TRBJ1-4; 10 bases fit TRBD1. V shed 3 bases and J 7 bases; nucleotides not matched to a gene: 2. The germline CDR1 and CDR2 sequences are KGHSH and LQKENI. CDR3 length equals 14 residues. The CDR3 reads CASSPDRGFEKLFF. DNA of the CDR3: TGTGCCAGCTCACCGGACAGGGGGTTTGAAAAACTGTTTTTT.

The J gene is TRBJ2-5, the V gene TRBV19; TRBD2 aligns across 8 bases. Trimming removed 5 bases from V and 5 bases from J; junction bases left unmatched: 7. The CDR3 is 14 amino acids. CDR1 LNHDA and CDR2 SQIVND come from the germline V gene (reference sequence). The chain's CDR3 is CASSAGGGRETQYF. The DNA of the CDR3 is TGTGCCAGTAGTGCCGGGGGGGGCCGGGAGACCCAGTACTTC.

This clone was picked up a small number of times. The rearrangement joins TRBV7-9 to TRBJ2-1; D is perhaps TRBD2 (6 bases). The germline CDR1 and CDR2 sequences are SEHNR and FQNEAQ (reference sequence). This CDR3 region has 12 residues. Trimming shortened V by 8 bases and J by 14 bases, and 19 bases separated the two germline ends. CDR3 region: CASGLYRDSEFF. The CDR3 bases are TGTGCCAGCGGGCTCTATCGGGACTCCGAGTTCTTC.

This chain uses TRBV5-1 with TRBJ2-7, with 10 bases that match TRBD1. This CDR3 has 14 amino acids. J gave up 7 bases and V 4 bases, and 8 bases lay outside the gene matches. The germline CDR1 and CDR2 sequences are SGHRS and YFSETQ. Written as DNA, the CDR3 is TGCGCCAGCAGCCCGGGACAGGGGTTGGGGGAGCAGTACTTC. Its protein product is CASSPGQGLGEQYF.